The source of this T cell receptor beta chain is a study of T cell responses to AZD1222 COVID-19 vaccine. Study-level points and caveats: Among spike-specific TCRs, nearly half reportedly target unmutated variant regions. The study sampled repertoires only after the peak T cell response.

TCRdb's copy holds only in-frame clones and misses some; the assay was immunoSEQ multiplex PCR. The table lists more than 70,000 clones, roughly 90% of them singletons. In regard to this clone: Its matching antigen is unknown.

This TCR came from an adult who received the AZD1222 COVID-19 vaccine. The input for sequencing was peripheral blood, taken 28 days after the second AZD1222 dose.

CDR3 bases: TGCAGCGTTGAAGGACAGGGGCTCTACGAGCAGTACTTC. Protein: CSVEGQGLYEQYF. The chain recombines TRBV29-1 with TRBJ2-7; 8 nucleotides align to TRBD1. The CDR3 consists of 13 residues. Germline lookup yields CDR1 SQVTM and CDR2 ANQGSEA. J was trimmed by 3 bases and V by 1 base; bases with no gene match: 2.